This entry describes one T cell receptor beta chain. The CDR3 totals 16 residues. The V gene end was trimmed by 5 bases and the J gene end by 4 bases; junction bases not matched to a gene: 11. Per the germline V gene, CDR1 is SGHTA and CDR2 is FQGNSA. The sample is drawn from a study of CD8+ T cells in alopecia areata. The authors extracted RNA and reverse transcribed it into cDNA as the sequencing template. Method: immunoSEQ multiplex PCR; TCRdb's copy keeps in-frame clones and lacks some. Of around 100,000 clones in the sample, 55% were seen once. This TCR derives from a human donor in good health. Sequencing was performed on CD4+ T cells sorted from blood. The rearrangement joins TRBV7-2 to TRBJ2-3, with TRBD2 matching over 8 bases. The CDR3 DNA is TGTGCCAGCAGCCCCCTTACGGGGGGGGCCTCAGATACGCAGTATTTT. Its protein is CASSPLTGGASDTQYF.